Detailed here is one T cell receptor (beta chain). The antigen is not known. Primers for the PCR totalled 60 Vbeta and 13 Jbeta. Some clones are missing from TCRdb's copy, which holds only in-frame ones; the method was immunoSEQ multiplex PCR. There are 90,000 to 150,000 clones in the sample, with roughly 3.5% held by the top ten. This sample was included in a study of cytomegalovirus exposure and HLA in healthy donors. Overall study: Clustering assigned roughly 81% of the approximately 430 genotyped donors to the Caucasian-associated ancestry cluster. Study results and limitations: A later analysis by the authors found several of the most significant clusters apparently linked to common viral pathogens. In a later analysis, specific HLA alleles were associated with approximately 17,000 TCR beta sequences at a 0.05 false discovery rate. 164 TCR beta chains were listed as cytomegalovirus-associated.

The CDR3 covers 15 residues. In germline, CDR1 is MNHNS, CDR2 SASEGT. The V gene end was trimmed by 5 bases and the J gene end by 4 bases; junction bases not matched to a gene: 6. The receptor's source is a man younger than 35 in good health and CMV-seronegative. The sequencing sample was made of PBMCs. This rearrangement joins TRBV6-1 to TRBJ1-1; 11 nucleotides line up with TRBD1. CDR3 DNA sequence: TGTGCCAGCAGTCCGCGGACAGGGGGCCTCACTGAAGCTTTCTTT. Its translation is CASSPRTGGLTEAFF.